The clone carrying this TCR beta chain was picked up many times. Its specificity is not known. The V end lost 1 base, the J end lost 7 bases, and 10 bases lay between the germline ends. The CDR3 contains 13 residues. In germline, CDR1 is DFQATT, CDR2 SNEGSKA (reference sequence). Researchers made TCR beta libraries by using iRepertoire HTBI primers and running Arm-PCR on CDR3 regions. In TCRdb, the multiplex PCR reads were re-called with MiXCR into one record per CDR3 protein. The sample contains 300,000 to 450,000 distinct CDR3 sequences, 15% to 18% of which appear only once. This sample was included in a study of regulatory T cells in long-lasting Graves disease. Whole-study results and caveats: Patients whose Graves' disease persisted exhibited lower TCR diversity than those newly diagnosed. Results may be inaccurate due to the small sample size.

As to time point: newly diagnosed GD, antithyroid drugs for less than 3 months. After RNA was extracted from PBMCs, the TCR library was made from it. The authors drew patients from an endocrinology department in Xi'an, China. With EDTA tubes as the receptacles, approximately 8.2 milliliters of peripheral blood were drawn. This TCR was sampled from a female donor with Graves disease. Sequenced here: peripheral blood mononuclear cells (PBMCs), sampled at new diagnosis, from a patient treated with antithyroid drugs. This chain connects TRBV20-1 to TRBJ2-2; possibly TRBD1 for D (5 bases). For the CDR3, the DNA is TGCAGTGCTAGAGGCCAGGGTGGCGGGGAGCTGTTTTTT. It is translated as CSARGQGGGELFF.